This T cell receptor beta chain was retrieved from a study of vaccination effects on CD4 cells after COVID-19. General study findings and limits: Pronounced clonal contraction occurred in clones induced by infection and by vaccine late after vaccination.

Within the ViraFEST assay, antigen-specific CD4+ T cells underwent expansion with viral peptide pools prior to sequencing. Following culture for about ten days, CD4+ T cells were isolated. Either the BNT162b2 or mRNA-1273 vaccine was given to participants in two doses. Among the vaccine recipients, none had a prior SARS-CoV-2 infection, and nucleocapsid antibodies were negative. Supplemented with 7.5 to 10 IU/ml IL-2 and approximately 9.7 ug/ml peptides, about 2 million PBMC per well were kept in culture. TCRdb's copy holds only in-frame clones and misses some; the assay was immunoSEQ multiplex PCR. The sample has around 65,000 clones; roughly 73% are singletons. For this clone: Its antigen is currently unknown.

V was shortened by 6 bases and J by 0 bases, with 9 bases between the two germline ends. The length of the CDR3 is 14 residues. Germline V gene data show CDR1 as SNHLY and CDR2 as FYNNEI. Specimen: CD4+ T cells from PBMCs cultured with HCoV-229E spike peptides, collected after COVID-19 vaccination. The genes are TRBV2 and TRBJ1-3; a weak D match, TRBD1 (5 bases). The TCR originated in a human donor who received a COVID-19 vaccine. The CDR3, as DNA: TGTGCCAGCAGGGCCGGGACCTCTGGAAACACCATATATTTT. Amino acid sequence: CASRAGTSGNTIYF. Filled out from reference TRBV2 and TRBJ1-3, the complete variable domain reads EPEVTQTPSHQVTQMGQEVILRCVPISNHLYFYWYRQILGQKVEFLVSFYNNEISEKSEIFDDQFSVERPDGSNFTLKIRSTKLEDSAMYFCASRAGTSGNTIYFGEGSWLTVV.